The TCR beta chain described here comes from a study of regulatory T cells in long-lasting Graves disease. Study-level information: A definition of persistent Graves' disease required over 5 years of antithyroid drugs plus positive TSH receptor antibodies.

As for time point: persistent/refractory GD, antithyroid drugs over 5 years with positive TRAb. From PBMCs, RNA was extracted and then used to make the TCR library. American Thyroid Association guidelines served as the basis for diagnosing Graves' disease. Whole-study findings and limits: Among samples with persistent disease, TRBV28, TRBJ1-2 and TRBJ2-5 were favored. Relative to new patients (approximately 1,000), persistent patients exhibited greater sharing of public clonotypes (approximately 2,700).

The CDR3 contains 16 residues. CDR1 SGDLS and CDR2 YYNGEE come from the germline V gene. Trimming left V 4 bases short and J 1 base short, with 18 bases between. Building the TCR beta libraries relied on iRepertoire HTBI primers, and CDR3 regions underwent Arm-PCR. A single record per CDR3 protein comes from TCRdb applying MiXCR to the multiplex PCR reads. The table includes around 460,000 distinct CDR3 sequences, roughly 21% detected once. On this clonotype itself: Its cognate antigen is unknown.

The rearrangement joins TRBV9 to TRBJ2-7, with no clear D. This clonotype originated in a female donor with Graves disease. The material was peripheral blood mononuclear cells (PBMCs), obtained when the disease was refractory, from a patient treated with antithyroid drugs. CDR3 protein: CASSSGRSPGSYEQYF. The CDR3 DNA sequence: TGTGCCAGCAGCTCCGGGCGGAGCCCAGGATCCTACGAGCAGTACTTC.